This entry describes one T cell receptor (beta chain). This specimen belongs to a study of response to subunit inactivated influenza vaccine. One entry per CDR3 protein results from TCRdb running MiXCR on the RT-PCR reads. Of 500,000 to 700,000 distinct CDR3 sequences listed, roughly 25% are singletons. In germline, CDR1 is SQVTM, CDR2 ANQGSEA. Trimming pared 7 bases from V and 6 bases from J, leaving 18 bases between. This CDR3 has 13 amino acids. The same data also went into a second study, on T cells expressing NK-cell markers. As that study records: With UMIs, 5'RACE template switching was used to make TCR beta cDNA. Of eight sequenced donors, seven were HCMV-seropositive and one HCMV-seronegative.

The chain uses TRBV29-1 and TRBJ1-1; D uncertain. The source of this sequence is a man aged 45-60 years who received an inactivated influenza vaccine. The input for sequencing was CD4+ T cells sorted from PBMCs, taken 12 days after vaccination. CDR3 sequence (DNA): TGCAGCGGAAAGATAACAGAGCCGGCTGAAGCTTTCTTT. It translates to CSGKITEPAEAFF.